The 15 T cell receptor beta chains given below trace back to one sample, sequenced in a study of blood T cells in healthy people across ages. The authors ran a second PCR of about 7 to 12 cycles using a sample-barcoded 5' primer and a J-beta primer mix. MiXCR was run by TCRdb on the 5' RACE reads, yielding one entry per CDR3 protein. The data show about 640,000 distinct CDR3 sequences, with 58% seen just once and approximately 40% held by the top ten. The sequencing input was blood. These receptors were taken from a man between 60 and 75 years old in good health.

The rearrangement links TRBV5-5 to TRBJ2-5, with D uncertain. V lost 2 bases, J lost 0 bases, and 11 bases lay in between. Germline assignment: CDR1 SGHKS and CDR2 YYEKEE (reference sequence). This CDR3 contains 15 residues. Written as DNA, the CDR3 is TGTGCCAGCAGCTTCCGTCTGGGGTACCAAGAGACCCAGTACTTC. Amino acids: CASSFRLGYQETQYF.

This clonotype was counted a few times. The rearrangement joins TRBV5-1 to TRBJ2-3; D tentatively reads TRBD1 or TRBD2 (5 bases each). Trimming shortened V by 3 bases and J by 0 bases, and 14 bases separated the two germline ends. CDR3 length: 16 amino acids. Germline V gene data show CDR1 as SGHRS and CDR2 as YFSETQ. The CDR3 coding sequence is TGCGCCAGCAGCTACCAGGGACCCCTAAGCACAGATACGCAGTATTTT. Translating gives CASSYQGPLSTDTQYF.

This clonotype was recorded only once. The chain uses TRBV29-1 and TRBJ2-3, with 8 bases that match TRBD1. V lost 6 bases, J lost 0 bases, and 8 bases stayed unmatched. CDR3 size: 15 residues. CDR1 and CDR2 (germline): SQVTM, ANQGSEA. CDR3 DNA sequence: TGCAGCGTCGGTGACAGGGGCGGCAGCACAGATACGCAGTATTTT. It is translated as CSVGDRGGSTDTQYF.

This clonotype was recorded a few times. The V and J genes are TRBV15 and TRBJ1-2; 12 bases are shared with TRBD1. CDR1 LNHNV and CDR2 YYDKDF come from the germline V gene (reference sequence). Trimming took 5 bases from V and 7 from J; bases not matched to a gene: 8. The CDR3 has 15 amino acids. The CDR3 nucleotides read TGTGCCACCAGCGACGCGGGACAGGGGGCGGTTGGCTACACCTTC. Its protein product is CATSDAGQGAVGYTF.

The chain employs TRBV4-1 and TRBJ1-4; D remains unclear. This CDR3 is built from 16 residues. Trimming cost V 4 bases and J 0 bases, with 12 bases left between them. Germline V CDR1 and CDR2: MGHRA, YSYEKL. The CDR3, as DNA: TGCGCCAGCAGCCGCAGGTGGGAGGCAACTAATGAAAAACTGTTTTTT. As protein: CASSRRWEATNEKLFF.

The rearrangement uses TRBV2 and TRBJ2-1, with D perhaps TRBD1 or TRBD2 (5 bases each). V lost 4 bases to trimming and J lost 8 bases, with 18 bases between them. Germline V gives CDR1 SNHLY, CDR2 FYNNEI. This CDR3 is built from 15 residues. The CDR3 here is CASSGGVAYTDEQFF. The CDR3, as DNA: TGTGCCAGCAGTGGAGGGGTTGCCTACACGGATGAGCAGTTCTTC.

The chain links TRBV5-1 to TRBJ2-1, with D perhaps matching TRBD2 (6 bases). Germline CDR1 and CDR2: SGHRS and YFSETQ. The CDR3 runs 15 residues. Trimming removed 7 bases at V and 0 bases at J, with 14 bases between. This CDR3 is CASSLAAGSYNEQFF. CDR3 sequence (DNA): TGCGCCAGCTCTTTAGCGGCAGGCTCCTACAATGAGCAGTTCTTC.

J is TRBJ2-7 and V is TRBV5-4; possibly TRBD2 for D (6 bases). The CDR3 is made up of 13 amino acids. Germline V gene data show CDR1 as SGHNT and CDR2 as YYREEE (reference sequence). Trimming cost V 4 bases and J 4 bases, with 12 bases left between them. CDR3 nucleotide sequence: TGTGCCAGCAGCCGGGACTTAATATACGAGCAGTACTTC. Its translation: CASSRDLIYEQYF.

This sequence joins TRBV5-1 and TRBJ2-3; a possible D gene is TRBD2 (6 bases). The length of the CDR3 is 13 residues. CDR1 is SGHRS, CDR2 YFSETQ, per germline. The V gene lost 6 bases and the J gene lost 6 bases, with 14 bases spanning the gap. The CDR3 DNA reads TGCGCCAGCAAGGAGGGGATTCGGGATACGCAGTATTTT. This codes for CASKEGIRDTQYF.

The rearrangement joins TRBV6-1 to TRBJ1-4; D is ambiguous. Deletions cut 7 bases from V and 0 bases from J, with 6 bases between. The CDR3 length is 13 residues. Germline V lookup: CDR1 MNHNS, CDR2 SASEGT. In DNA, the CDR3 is TGTGCCAGCATCGCATCAACTAATGAAAAACTGTTTTTT. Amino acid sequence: CASIASTNEKLFF.

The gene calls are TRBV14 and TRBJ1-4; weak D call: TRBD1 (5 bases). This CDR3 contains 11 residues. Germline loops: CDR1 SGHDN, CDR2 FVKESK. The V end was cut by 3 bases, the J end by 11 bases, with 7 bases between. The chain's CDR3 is CASSQNRKLFF. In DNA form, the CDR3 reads TGTGCCAGCAGCCAGAACAGGAAACTGTTTTTT.

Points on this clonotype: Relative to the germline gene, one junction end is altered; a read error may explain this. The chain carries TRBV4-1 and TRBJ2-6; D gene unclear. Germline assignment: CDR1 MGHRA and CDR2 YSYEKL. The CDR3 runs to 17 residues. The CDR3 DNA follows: TGCGCCAGCAGCCAGTATTTCCCGCTCTCTGAGGCCAACGTCCTGACTTTC. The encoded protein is CASSQYFPLSEANVLTF.

The DNA of the CDR3 is TGTGCCAGCAGTGAAGAGGTTGTCGGCGAGCAGTACTTC. Protein sequence: CASSEEVVGEQYF. The chain recombines TRBV6-1 with TRBJ2-5, with D unresolved. The end of the DNA is better explained by TRBJ2-7, so the J call may be wrong. Per the germline V gene, CDR1 is MNHNS and CDR2 is SASEGT. CDR3 length: 13 amino acids.

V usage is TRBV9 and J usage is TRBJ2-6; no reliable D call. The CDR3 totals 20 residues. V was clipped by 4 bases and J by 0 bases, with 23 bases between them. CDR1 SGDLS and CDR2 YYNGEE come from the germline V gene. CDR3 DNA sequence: TGTGCCAGCAGCCTGGGTAGGGTCTCATCAATCGGCTCTGGGGCCAACGTCCTGACTTTC. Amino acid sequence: CASSLGRVSSIGSGANVLTF.

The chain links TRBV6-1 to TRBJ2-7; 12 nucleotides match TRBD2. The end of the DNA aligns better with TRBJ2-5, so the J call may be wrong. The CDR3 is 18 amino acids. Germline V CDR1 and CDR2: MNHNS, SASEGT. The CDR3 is CASSEDNWTSGATRTQYF. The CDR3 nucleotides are TGTGCCAGCAGTGAAGACAATTGGACTAGCGGGGCCACCAGGACCCAGTACTTC.